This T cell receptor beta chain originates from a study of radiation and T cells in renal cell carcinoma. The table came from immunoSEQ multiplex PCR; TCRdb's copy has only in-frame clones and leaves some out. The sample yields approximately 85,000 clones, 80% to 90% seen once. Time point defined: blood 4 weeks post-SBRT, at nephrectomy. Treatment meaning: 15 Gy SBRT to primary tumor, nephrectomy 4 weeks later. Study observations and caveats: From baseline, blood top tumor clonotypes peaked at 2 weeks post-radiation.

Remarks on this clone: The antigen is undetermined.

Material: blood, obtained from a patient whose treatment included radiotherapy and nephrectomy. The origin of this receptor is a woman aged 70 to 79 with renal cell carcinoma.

The chain's CDR3 is CASSLGGTGIAYEQYF. The CDR3 region has the DNA TGTGCCAGCAGCTTAGGCGGGACAGGGATTGCCTACGAGCAGTACTTC. The chain links TRBV11-2 to TRBJ2-7; 9 bases fit TRBD1. The CDR3 sequence is 16 residues long. V was pared by 1 base and J by 2 bases, with 6 bases of the junction left unmatched. CDR1 is SGHAT, CDR2 FQNNGV, per germline.